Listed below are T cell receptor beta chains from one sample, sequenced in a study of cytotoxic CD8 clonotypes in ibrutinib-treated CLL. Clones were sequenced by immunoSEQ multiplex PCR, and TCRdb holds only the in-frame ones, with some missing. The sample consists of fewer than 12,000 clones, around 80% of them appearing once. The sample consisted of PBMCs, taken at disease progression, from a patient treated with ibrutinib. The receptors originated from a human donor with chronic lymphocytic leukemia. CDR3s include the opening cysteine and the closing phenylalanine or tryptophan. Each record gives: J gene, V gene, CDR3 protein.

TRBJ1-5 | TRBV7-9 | CASSLATGGQASNQPQHF
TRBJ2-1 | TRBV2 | CASSGGFKVF
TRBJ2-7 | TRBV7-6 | CASSPYRDPKFREQYF
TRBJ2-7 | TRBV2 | CASRSQGSSYEQYF
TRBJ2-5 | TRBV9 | CASSVGLAGGQETQYF
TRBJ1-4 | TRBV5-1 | CASSLETGLGEKLFF
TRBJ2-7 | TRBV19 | CASSLNRASPEQYF
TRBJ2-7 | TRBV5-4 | CASSWGLAGGSEQYF
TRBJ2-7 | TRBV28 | CASSFWGGILHEQYF
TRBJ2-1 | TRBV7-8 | CASSLMGQSYNEQFF
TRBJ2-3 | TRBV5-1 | CASSWSPGLAGRTDTQYF
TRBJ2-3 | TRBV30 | CAWTLGGWPDTQYF
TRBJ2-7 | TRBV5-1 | CASSLVLAGSSYEQYF